A single sample is the source of the 27 T cell receptor beta chains below, sequenced in a study of shared clonotypes between healthy human individuals. The data were produced by immunoSEQ multiplex PCR, yet TCRdb's version contains in-frame clones alone and is incomplete. Of about 1,900,000 clones in the sample, about 95% were seen once. CD45RO-negative, CCR7-positively selected cells formed the naive CD8 fraction, excluding terminally differentiated effector memory CD45RA+ cells. The sequenced material came from naive CD8+ T cells sorted from blood. The receptors come from a young man in good health.

A remark on this clone: The same CDR3 is also encoded by other DNA sequences in this sample. V is TRBV5-6 and J is TRBJ1-3, with unresolved D. Germline CDR1 SGHDT, CDR2 YYEEEE. This CDR3 is built from 12 residues. V was cut by 3 bases and J by 4 bases, with 5 bases left in between. This chain's CDR3 is CASSWGGNTIYF. In DNA, the CDR3 is TGTGCCAGCAGCTGGGGAGGAAACACCATATATTTT.

The chain links TRBV5-6 to TRBJ2-7, with 12 bases identical to TRBD1. The V segment lost 3 bases and the J segment 1 base; nucleotides outside the gene matches: 2. Germline CDR1 SGHDT, CDR2 YYEEEE. The CDR3 totals 15 residues. CDR3 amino acids: CASSWDRGPSYEQYF. For the CDR3, the DNA is TGTGCCAGCAGCTGGGACAGGGGGCCGTCCTACGAGCAGTACTTC.

V is TRBV6-5 and J is TRBJ2-1, with 7 nucleotides matching TRBD1. V shed 5 bases, J shed 4 bases, and the junction held 5 bases outside the gene matches. Germline CDR1 MNHEY, CDR2 SVGAGI. The CDR3 is 14 residues long. The CDR3 protein is CASSGRDRYNEQFF. The CDR3 nucleotides read TGTGCCAGCAGTGGCCGGGACAGATACAATGAGCAGTTCTTC.

This chain links TRBV5-1 with TRBJ1-1; D call uncertain. The CDR3 covers 13 residues. Trimming pared 4 bases from V and 3 bases from J, leaving 10 bases between. Germline CDR1 SGHRS, CDR2 YFSETQ. The CDR3 nucleotides read TGCGCCAGCAGCCCCCCTGGGGACACTGAAGCTTTCTTT. Its protein product is CASSPPGDTEAFF.

This chain joins TRBV27 and TRBJ2-7; 7 bases are a match to TRBD1. The germline V gene encodes CDR1 MNHEY and CDR2 SMNVEV (reference sequence). The length of the CDR3 is 16 residues. Trimming cost V 6 bases and J 0 bases; bases outside gene matches: 11. CDR3 region: CASSISRGFYSYEQYF. CDR3 nucleotides: TGTGCCAGCAGCATCTCCAGGGGGTTCTACTCCTACGAGCAGTACTTC.

The chain is built from TRBV25-1 and TRBJ2-3; 13 bases agree with TRBD2. Germline values: CDR1 MGHDK, CDR2 SYGVNS. The junction had 7 bases not matched to a gene; V was cut back by 7 bases and J by 6 bases. The CDR3 has 15 residues. CDR3 DNA sequence: TGTGCCAGCACCGGGACTAGCGGGACTTGGGATACGCAGTATTTT. Protein product: CASTGTSGTWDTQYF.

The chain is built from TRBV30 and TRBJ2-3, with TRBD2 as a possible D gene (5 bases). V was clipped by 6 bases and J by 0 bases, with 10 bases between them. The CDR3 extends over 13 amino acids. Germline-derived CDR1 and CDR2 are GTSNPN and SVGIG (reference sequence). The CDR3 spells CACNSESTDTQYF. The CDR3, as DNA: TGTGCCTGTAATAGCGAAAGCACAGATACGCAGTATTTT.

The chain carries TRBV27 and TRBJ1-4; TRBD1 might be the D (6 bases). Germline lookup yields CDR1 MNHEY and CDR2 SMNVEV (reference sequence). This CDR3 is built from 16 residues. Between the trimmed V and J ends, which lost 7 bases and 7 bases, there was a span of 22 bases. The CDR3 nucleotides are TGTGCCAGCATCTCTGGGCAAAACAGGGAGGGTGAAAAACTGTTTTTT. It codes for CASISGQNREGEKLFF.

The gene calls are TRBV7-2 and TRBJ2-3, with TRBD1 identical over 8 bases. From germline, CDR1 is SGHTA and CDR2 FQGNSA. J gave up 4 bases and V 5 bases, and 11 bases lay outside the gene matches. The CDR3 runs 16 residues. The CDR3: CASSPGRDRYADTQYF. The DNA for the CDR3 is TGTGCCAGCAGCCCGGGCCGGGACAGGTATGCAGATACGCAGTATTTT.

As regards this clone: Other DNA sequences in this specimen translate into the identical CDR3. The genes are TRBV9 and TRBJ2-7; 8 nucleotides match TRBD1. Looked up from germline, CDR1 is SGDLS and CDR2 is YYNGEE. The V gene end was trimmed by 3 bases and the J gene end by 6 bases; junction bases not matched to a gene: 5. The CDR3 spans 13 residues. CDR3 amino acids: CASSAGTGGEQYF. The CDR3 nucleotides are TGTGCCAGCAGCGCTGGGACAGGCGGCGAGCAGTACTTC.

The chain's CDR3 is CASSEPELENTGDTQYF. The CDR3 nucleotides are TGTGCCAGCAGTGAGCCCGAACTAGAGAACACGGGAGATACGCAGTATTTT. The J gene is TRBJ2-3, the V gene TRBV2; D is perhaps TRBD2 (5 bases). From germline, CDR1 is SNHLY and CDR2 FYNNEI. The CDR3 covers 17 residues. Trimming pared 3 bases from V and 5 bases from J, leaving 21 bases between.

On this clone: Other DNA variants within this sample encode the same CDR3. This chain joins TRBV29-1 and TRBJ2-2; no clear D gene. The CDR3 has 13 residues. The germline gives CDR1 SQVTM, CDR2 ANQGSEA. Trimming stripped 4 bases from V and 1 base from J, with 7 bases between. CDR3 coding DNA: TGCAGCGTTGGTCAGGTGAACACCGGGGAGCTGTTTTTT. Protein: CSVGQVNTGELFF.

The chain uses TRBV6-1 and TRBJ2-2; no clear D gene. Germline CDR1 reads MNHNS; CDR2 reads SASEGT. V lost 6 bases and J 5 bases, leaving 7 bases between the germline ends. The CDR3 length is 12 residues. The CDR3 region has the DNA TGTGCCAGCAGCTTGGTAACCGGGGAGCTGTTTTTT. Its translation is CASSLVTGELFF.

CDR3 in amino acids: CASSQTRTGLGSYNSPLHF. In nucleotides, the CDR3 is TGCGCCAGCAGCCAAACCAGGACAGGCTTAGGGTCCTATAATTCACCCCTCCACTTT. The V gene is TRBV4-1, the J gene TRBJ1-6, with TRBD1 matching over 7 bases. J gave up 1 base and V 2 bases, and 11 bases lay outside the gene matches. This CDR3 spans 19 amino acids. Germline loops: CDR1 MGHRA, CDR2 YSYEKL.

The chain recombines TRBV6-1 with TRBJ1-6; D is possibly TRBD1 (5 bases). Germline loops: CDR1 MNHNS, CDR2 SASEGT. The CDR3 has 15 amino acids. Trimming took 3 bases from V and 10 from J, leaving 16 bases between them. The CDR3 protein is CASSDYIRDPSPLHF. As DNA, the CDR3 is TGTGCCAGCAGTGATTATATCAGGGATCCCTCACCCCTCCACTTT.

Regarding this clone: Other DNA sequences of this sample code for an identical CDR3. The chain couples TRBV6-5 to TRBJ1-6; tentative D call: TRBD1 (5 bases). CDR1 and CDR2 (germline): MNHEY, SVGAGI. The CDR3 has 12 residues. V gave up 5 bases and J gave up 7 bases, with 6 bases separating them. The CDR3, as DNA: TGTGCCAGCAGTCCAGGGAATTCACCCCTCCACTTT. Its translation: CASSPGNSPLHF.

The gene calls are TRBV20-1 and TRBJ2-7, with unresolved D. The germline CDR1 and CDR2 sequences are DFQATT and SNEGSKA (reference sequence). There are 11 residues in the CDR3. V gave up 4 bases and J gave up 6 bases, with 10 bases separating them. The CDR3 coding sequence is TGCAGTGCTAACCCCGGTGGCGAGCAGTACTTC. This encodes CSANPGGEQYF.

This clone has more than one count but fewer than ten. CDR3 amino acids: CASSSALAGVEEQFF. As DNA, the CDR3 is TGTGCCAGCAGTTCTGCGCTAGCGGGAGTAGAAGAGCAGTTCTTC. The chain employs TRBV27 and TRBJ2-1; 10 positions agree with TRBD2. The CDR3 spans 15 residues. V shed 4 bases and J 10 bases; nucleotides not matched to a gene: 10. The germline CDR1 and CDR2 sequences are MNHEY and SMNVEV (reference sequence).

This chain joins TRBV4-3 and TRBJ2-5, with D uncertain. CDR1 and CDR2 (germline): LGHNA, YSLEER. This CDR3 is built from 16 residues. The V end lost 1 base, the J end lost 0 bases, and 12 bases lay between the germline ends. The CDR3 bases are TGCGCCAGCAGCCAAGGCGTCCGCCGGGACCAAGAGACCCAGTACTTC. Translating it yields CASSQGVRRDQETQYF.

The V call is TRBV10-3, the J call TRBJ2-7; 12 positions match TRBD2. Germline V gene lookup returns CDR1 ENHRY and CDR2 SYGVKD. This CDR3 is 17 amino acids long. V was clipped by 0 bases and J by 4 bases; unmatched bases: 7. The CDR3 is CAISESGSGTSGYEQYF. The CDR3 region has the DNA TGTGCCATCAGTGAGTCGGGTTCCGGGACTAGCGGGTACGAGCAGTACTTC.

The genes are TRBV7-2 and TRBJ2-7; D is possibly TRBD1 or TRBD2 (6 bases each). The CDR3 is 14 residues long. V was clipped by 5 bases and J by 2 bases, with 13 bases between them. The germline CDR1 and CDR2 sequences are SGHTA and FQGNSA. CDR3 loop: CASSPVGGAYEQYF. CDR3 in DNA: TGTGCCAGCAGCCCCGTGGGGGGCGCCTACGAGCAGTACTTC.

This sequence joins TRBV6-1 and TRBJ2-4; tentative D call: TRBD2 (5 bases). The CDR3 contains 15 residues. CDR1 MNHNS and CDR2 SASEGT come from the germline V gene. The ends were cut back, 4 bases at V and 1 base at J, with 11 bases in the middle. CDR3 protein: CASSVPTSAKNIQYF. The CDR3 DNA is TGTGCCAGCAGTGTGCCTACTAGTGCCAAAAACATTCAGTACTTC.

The V gene is TRBV30, the J gene TRBJ1-1, with D perhaps TRBD1 (5 bases). The V gene's germline CDR1 is GTSNPN and CDR2 SVGIG (reference sequence). Trimming took off 3 bases at V and 1 base at J, with 15 bases between the two ends. The CDR3 extends over 15 amino acids. CDR3 loop: CAWSMTGTSNTEAFF. In DNA, the CDR3 is TGTGCCTGGAGCATGACCGGGACTTCGAACACTGAAGCTTTCTTT.

This clone is a singleton in its sample. The chain links TRBV7-9 to TRBJ2-7, with TRBD1 matching over 7 bases. Trimming took 5 bases from V and 1 from J; bases not matched to a gene: 14. There are 17 residues in the CDR3. CDR1 SEHNR and CDR2 FQNEAQ come from the germline V gene (reference sequence). CDR3 sequence (DNA): TGTGCCAGCAGCCGGACCGCACAGGGGAGCCGATCCTACGAGCAGTACTTC. This codes for CASSRTAQGSRSYEQYF.

The rearrangement links TRBV11-2 to TRBJ2-7; TRBD1 or TRBD2 may be the D gene (5 bases each). Trimming stripped 4 bases from V and 6 bases from J, with 16 bases between. The length of the CDR3 is 14 residues. Germline assignment: CDR1 SGHAT and CDR2 FQNNGV. The CDR3 sequence: CASSSRDVLGEQYF. Written as DNA, the CDR3 is TGTGCCAGCAGCTCCCGGGACGTGCTGGGCGAGCAGTACTTC.

This clone appeared a single time. This chain uses TRBV10-3 with TRBJ1-2; unclear D gene. The CDR3 length is 16 residues. Germline CDR1 and CDR2: ENHRY and SYGVKD. V was pared by 0 bases and J by 8 bases, with 19 bases between. The CDR3 DNA reads as TGTGCCATCAGTGAGTCGAGAGTTGGGATCCCTAGCGGCTACACCTTC. It specifies CAISESRVGIPSGYTF.

The chain recombines TRBV7-9 with TRBJ1-5; 7 positions match TRBD1. Germline CDR1 and CDR2: SEHNR and FQNEAQ (reference sequence). The CDR3 sequence is 15 residues long. V was pared by 5 bases and J by 3 bases, with 7 bases of the junction left unmatched. The CDR3 DNA is TGTGCCAGCAGCGAAGCGGGACAGTCCAATCAGCCCCAGCATTTT. Its translation: CASSEAGQSNQPQHF.